Listed below are T cell receptor beta chains from one sample, sequenced in a study of identifying expanded T cells in peripheral blood. Sequencing used immunoSEQ multiplex PCR; TCRdb keeps in-frame clones, though not all of them. This table holds about 100,000 clones, 88% found once. Material for sequencing was blood. These receptors all stem from a person between 18 and 75 years old in good health. CDR3s include the opening cysteine and the closing phenylalanine or tryptophan. A D gene is named only where the DNA matches it firmly. Clone size is given for some rows only: seen once, a few or many times, or a class if the clone is expanded.

v_call: TRBV5-6; d_call: .; j_call: TRBJ2-6; clone_size: .; cdr3_aa: CASIRTGTYSGANVLTF; cdr3_nt: TGTGCCAGCATCAGGACGGGAACCTACTCTGGGGCCAACGTCCTGACTTTC
v_call: TRBV4-1; d_call: .; j_call: TRBJ1-1; clone_size: .; cdr3_aa: CASSQDWKGITEAFF; cdr3_nt: TGCGCCAGCAGCCAAGATTGGAAGGGAATCACTGAAGCTTTCTTT
v_call: TRBV18; d_call: .; j_call: TRBJ1-3; clone_size: .; cdr3_aa: CASSPGDHSSGNTIYF; cdr3_nt: TGTGCCAGCTCACCAGGGGACCACAGCTCTGGAAACACCATATATTTT
v_call: TRBV2; d_call: .; j_call: TRBJ1-1; clone_size: .; cdr3_aa: CASSDIVNTEAFF; cdr3_nt: TGTGCCAGCAGTGATATAGTGAACACTGAAGCTTTCTTT
v_call: TRBV2; d_call: .; j_call: TRBJ1-5; clone_size: .; cdr3_aa: CASRWTENQPQHF; cdr3_nt: TGTGCCAGCAGATGGACAGAAAATCAGCCCCAGCATTTT
v_call: TRBV12-5; d_call: .; j_call: TRBJ1-1; clone_size: .; cdr3_aa: CASGLVVGRDTEAFF; cdr3_nt: TGTGCTAGTGGTTTGGTGGTGGGGCGGGACACTGAAGCTTTCTTT
v_call: TRBV4-3; d_call: .; j_call: TRBJ2-1; clone_size: .; cdr3_aa: CASSPHREAYNEQFF; cdr3_nt: TGCGCCAGCAGCCCACACAGGGAAGCCTACAATGAGCAGTTCTTC
v_call: TRBV29-1; d_call: .; j_call: TRBJ1-2; clone_size: .; cdr3_aa: CSVPPRGGEGYTF; cdr3_nt: TGCAGCGTTCCGCCAAGGGGAGGAGAAGGCTACACCTTC
v_call: TRBV30; d_call: .; j_call: TRBJ2-1; clone_size: .; cdr3_aa: CAWSGGLGVYNEQFF; cdr3_nt: TGTGCCTGGAGTGGGGGACTGGGAGTTTACAATGAGCAGTTCTTC
v_call: TRBV6-5; d_call: TRBD1; j_call: TRBJ1-2; clone_size: .; cdr3_aa: CASSYSGKTGGYGYTF; cdr3_nt: TGTGCCAGCAGTTACTCGGGGAAGACAGGGGGCTATGGCTACACCTTC
v_call: TRBV6-1; d_call: .; j_call: TRBJ1-1; clone_size: .; cdr3_aa: CASSDPIFMNTEAFF; cdr3_nt: TGTGCCAGCAGTGACCCAATTTTTATGAACACTGAAGCTTTCTTT
v_call: TRBV10-3; d_call: TRBD2; j_call: TRBJ2-3; clone_size: .; cdr3_aa: CAISSGGGVDTQYF; cdr3_nt: TGTGCCATCTCTAGCGGGGGGGGTGTAGATACGCAGTATTTT
v_call: TRBV5-1; d_call: TRBD1; j_call: TRBJ1-2; clone_size: .; cdr3_aa: CASSSKTGWYGYTF; cdr3_nt: TGCGCCAGCAGCTCAAAGACAGGGTGGTATGGCTACACCTTC
v_call: TRBV9; d_call: .; j_call: TRBJ1-4; clone_size: .; cdr3_aa: CASSVEGDTGEKLFF; cdr3_nt: TGTGCCAGCAGCGTAGAGGGGGACACAGGAGAAAAACTGTTTTTT
v_call: TRBV18; d_call: .; j_call: TRBJ2-7; clone_size: few; cdr3_aa: CASSPLYEQYF; cdr3_nt: TGTGCCAGCTCACCGCTCTACGAGCAGTACTTC
v_call: TRBV30; d_call: TRBD1; j_call: TRBJ2-5; clone_size: .; cdr3_aa: CAWSRQGGETQYF; cdr3_nt: TGTGCCTGGAGTAGACAGGGGGGAGAGACCCAGTACTTC
v_call: TRBV7-2; d_call: TRBD2; j_call: TRBJ2-2; clone_size: .; cdr3_aa: CASSERTRNTGELFF; cdr3_nt: TGTGCCAGCAGCGAAAGGACTAGGAACACCGGGGAGCTGTTTTTT
v_call: TRBV7-2; d_call: .; j_call: TRBJ1-2; clone_size: .; cdr3_aa: CASTPDFQITGGYTF; cdr3_nt: TGTGCCAGCACCCCGGACTTTCAAATTACTGGTGGCTACACCTTC